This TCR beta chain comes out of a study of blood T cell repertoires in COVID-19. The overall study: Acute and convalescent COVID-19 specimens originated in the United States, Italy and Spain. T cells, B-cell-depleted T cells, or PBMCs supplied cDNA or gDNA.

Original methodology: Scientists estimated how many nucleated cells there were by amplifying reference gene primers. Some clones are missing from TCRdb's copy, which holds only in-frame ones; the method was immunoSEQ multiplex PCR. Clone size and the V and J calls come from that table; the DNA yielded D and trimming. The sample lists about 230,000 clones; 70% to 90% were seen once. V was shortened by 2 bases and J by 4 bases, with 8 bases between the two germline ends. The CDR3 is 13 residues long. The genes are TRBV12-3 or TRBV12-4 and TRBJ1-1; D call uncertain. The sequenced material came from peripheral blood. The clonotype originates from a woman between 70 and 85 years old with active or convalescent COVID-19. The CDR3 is CASSLNVVTEAFF. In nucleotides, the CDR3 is TGTGCCAGCAGTTTAAATGTAGTCACTGAAGCTTTCTTT.